Listed here is a single TCR beta chain. Combining a sample-barcoded 5' primer with a J-beta primer mix, a second PCR ran for 7 to 11 cycles. A template-switch adaptor that had 12 random nucleotides put a tag on each cDNA molecule. TCRdb passed the 5' RACE reads through MiXCR, listing each CDR3 protein once. The table has about 780,000 distinct CDR3 sequences, around 24% seen once; the top ten hold 3%. The CDR3 extends over 15 amino acids. The V gene's germline CDR1 is SEHNR and CDR2 FQNEAQ (reference sequence). The ends lost 2 bases at V and 9 bases at J; junction bases unmatched: 12. This sample is part of a study of blood T cells in healthy people across ages. This sample also belongs to another study, concerning T cells of mothers and their children. That work adds: In unrelated and related pairs, TCR recombination output is shaped in a similar way by thymic selection.

The chain carries TRBV7-9 and TRBJ1-2, with 7 nucleotides matching TRBD1. Sequenced sample: blood. This receptor was identified in a boy aged 5 to 17 in good health. CDR3 in DNA: TGTGCCAGCAGCTTACATGACAGGGACCTTTATCGCTACACCTTC. The encoded protein is CASSLHDRDLYRYTF. The full variable domain, rest sourced from reference TRBV7-9 and TRBJ1-2, is DTGVSQNPRHKITKRGQNVTFRCDPISEHNRLYWYRQTLGQGPEFLTYFQNEAQLEKSRLLSDRFSAERPKGSFSTLEIQRTEQGDSAMYLCASSLHDRDLYRYTFGSGTRLTVV.